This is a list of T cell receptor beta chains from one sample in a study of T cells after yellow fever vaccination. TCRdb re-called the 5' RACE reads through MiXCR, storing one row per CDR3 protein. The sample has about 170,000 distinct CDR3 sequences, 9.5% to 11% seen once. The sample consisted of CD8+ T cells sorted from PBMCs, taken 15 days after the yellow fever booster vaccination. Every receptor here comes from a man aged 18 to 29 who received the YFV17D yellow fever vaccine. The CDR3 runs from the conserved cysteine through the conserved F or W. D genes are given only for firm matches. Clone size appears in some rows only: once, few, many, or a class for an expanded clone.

CDR3aa: CASSVAWRVQETQYF
CDR3nt: TGTGCCAGCAGCGTAGCGTGGCGGGTCCAAGAGACCCAGTACTTC
v_gene: TRBV9
j_gene: TRBJ2-5
abundance: few
d_gene: -

CDR3aa: CSARDALGEWDTEAFF
CDR3nt: TGCAGTGCTAGAGACGCCCTCGGGGAGTGGGACACTGAAGCTTTCTTT
v_gene: TRBV20-1
j_gene: TRBJ1-1
abundance: -
d_gene: -

CDR3aa: CASSYRPEVYEQYF
CDR3nt: TGTGCCAGCAGTTACCGACCGGAAGTTTACGAGCAGTACTTC
v_gene: TRBV6-2/TRBV6-3
j_gene: TRBJ2-7
abundance: -
d_gene: -

CDR3aa: CASSLAAGSDTQYF
CDR3nt: TGTGCTAGCAGCTTAGCGGCAGGGTCAGATACGCAGTATTTT
v_gene: TRBV7-7
j_gene: TRBJ2-3
abundance: few
d_gene: -

CDR3aa: CASTILAGGSGELFF
CDR3nt: TGTGCCAGCACCATTCTAGCGGGGGGTTCCGGGGAGCTGTTTTTT
v_gene: TRBV7-8
j_gene: TRBJ2-2
abundance: -
d_gene: TRBD2

CDR3aa: CASSYGGAYTEAFF
CDR3nt: TGTGCCAGCAGTTACGGGGGGGCTTACACTGAAGCTTTCTTT
v_gene: TRBV6-5
j_gene: TRBJ1-1
abundance: -
d_gene: -

CDR3aa: CASSPSGGQQYF
CDR3nt: TGTGCCAGCAGCCCCAGTGGGGGTCAGCAGTATTTT
v_gene: TRBV7-9
j_gene: TRBJ2-3
abundance: -
d_gene: -

CDR3aa: CASSDRVNTEAFF
CDR3nt: TGTGCCAGCAGTGACAGGGTGAACACTGAAGCTTTCTTT
v_gene: TRBV12-3/TRBV12-4
j_gene: TRBJ1-1
abundance: many
d_gene: TRBD1

CDR3aa: CSVAGLAGGRGEFF
CDR3nt: TGCAGCGTTGCGGGGCTAGCGGGGGGCCGGGGAGAGTTCTTC
v_gene: TRBV29-1
j_gene: TRBJ2-1
abundance: -
d_gene: TRBD2

CDR3aa: CASSARDGITGGVNEQFF
CDR3nt: TGTGCCAGCAGCGCCCGGGACGGAATAACCGGAGGGGTGAATGAGCAGTTCTTC
v_gene: TRBV11-3
j_gene: TRBJ2-1
abundance: few
d_gene: -

CDR3aa: CASSFGTSAYEQYF
CDR3nt: TGTGCCAGCAGTTTCGGGACTAGCGCCTACGAGCAGTACTTC
v_gene: TRBV12-3/TRBV12-4
j_gene: TRBJ2-7
abundance: -
d_gene: TRBD2

CDR3aa: CASSPKEGSVYEQYF
CDR3nt: TGCGCCAGCAGCCCCAAGGAGGGATCGGTGTACGAGCAGTACTTC
v_gene: TRBV4-1
j_gene: TRBJ2-7
abundance: few
d_gene: -

CDR3aa: CASSTAGTAYGYTF
CDR3nt: TGTGCCAGCAGCACCGCCGGGACAGCCTATGGCTACACCTTC
v_gene: TRBV7-9
j_gene: TRBJ1-2
abundance: few
d_gene: TRBD1

CDR3aa: CASSFPGGASPLHF
CDR3nt: TGTGCCAGCAGTTTTCCAGGGGGTGCCTCACCCCTCCACTTT
v_gene: TRBV27
j_gene: TRBJ1-6
abundance: few
d_gene: TRBD1

CDR3aa: CASEGGELGNTIYF
CDR3nt: TGTGCCAGCGAGGGAGGGGAACTTGGAAACACCATATATTTT
v_gene: TRBV12-3/TRBV12-4
j_gene: TRBJ1-3
abundance: -
d_gene: -

CDR3aa: CASSPRQGPWTQYF
CDR3nt: TGCGCCAGCAGCCCGCGACAGGGCCCTTGGACCCAGTACTTC
v_gene: TRBV4-3
j_gene: TRBJ2-5
abundance: many
d_gene: TRBD1

CDR3aa: CAFNGGNYGYTF
CDR3nt: TGTGCATTCAATGGGGGGAACTATGGCTACACCTTC
v_gene: TRBV30
j_gene: TRBJ1-2
abundance: -
d_gene: -

CDR3aa: CASSQDGAEAFF
CDR3nt: TGCGCCAGCAGCCAAGATGGGGCTGAAGCTTTCTTT
v_gene: TRBV4-3
j_gene: TRBJ1-1
abundance: -
d_gene: -

CDR3aa: CASSPYLSSNTEAFF
CDR3nt: TGTGCCAGCTCCCCCTATCTATCGTCGAACACTGAAGCTTTCTTT
v_gene: TRBV6-1
j_gene: TRBJ1-1
abundance: -
d_gene: -

CDR3aa: CASSRDSYQETQYF
CDR3nt: TGCGCCAGCAGCCGGGACAGTTACCAAGAGACCCAGTACTTC
v_gene: TRBV4-3
j_gene: TRBJ2-5
abundance: -
d_gene: TRBD1

CDR3aa: CASSPTDTNSPLHF
CDR3nt: TGTGCCAGCAGCCCCACAGATACTAATTCACCCCTCCACTTT
v_gene: TRBV7-9
j_gene: TRBJ1-6
abundance: many
d_gene: -

CDR3aa: CASSYPGAGGELFF
CDR3nt: TGTGCCAGCAGTTACCCAGGGGCTGGCGGGGAGCTGTTTTTT
v_gene: TRBV6-5
j_gene: TRBJ2-2
abundance: few
d_gene: -

CDR3aa: CASSPLGMNTEAFF
CDR3nt: TGTGCCAGCAGCCCCCTGGGGATGAACACTGAAGCTTTCTTT
v_gene: TRBV7-9
j_gene: TRBJ1-1
abundance: few
d_gene: -

CDR3aa: CASSAIGTSGYEQYF
CDR3nt: TGTGCCAGCAGCGCCATCGGGACTAGCGGCTACGAGCAGTACTTC
v_gene: TRBV9
j_gene: TRBJ2-7
abundance: -
d_gene: TRBD2

CDR3aa: CASSAFRDRETQYF
CDR3nt: TGTGCCAGCAGCGCCTTTCGGGACAGGGAGACCCAGTACTTC
v_gene: TRBV9
j_gene: TRBJ2-5
abundance: -
d_gene: TRBD1

CDR3aa: CASSPGIAGTGELFF
CDR3nt: TGTGCCAGCAGCCCGGGAATAGCGGGGACCGGGGAGCTGTTTTTT
v_gene: TRBV9
j_gene: TRBJ2-2
abundance: few
d_gene: TRBD2

CDR3aa: CASSQDRTTGNTIYF
CDR3nt: TGCGCCAGCAGCCAAGATAGGACCACCGGAAACACCATATATTTT
v_gene: TRBV4-3
j_gene: TRBJ1-3
abundance: -
d_gene: -

CDR3aa: CASSVGGSQETQYF
CDR3nt: TGTGCCAGCAGCGTAGGAGGCAGTCAAGAGACCCAGTACTTC
v_gene: TRBV9
j_gene: TRBJ2-5
abundance: -
d_gene: -

CDR3aa: CASSSETDLGRGANVLTF
CDR3nt: TGTGCCAGCAGCTCTGAGACAGACTTGGGGAGGGGGGCCAACGTCCTGACTTTC
v_gene: TRBV7-8
j_gene: TRBJ2-6
abundance: many
d_gene: -

CDR3aa: CASQRGTGANVLTF
CDR3nt: TGTGCCTCGCAACGCGGTACTGGGGCCAACGTCCTGACTTTC
v_gene: TRBV19
j_gene: TRBJ2-6
abundance: -
d_gene: -

CDR3aa: CASSVERGTEAFF
CDR3nt: TGTGCCAGCAGCGTAGAGAGGGGCACTGAAGCTTTCTTT
v_gene: TRBV9
j_gene: TRBJ1-1
abundance: -
d_gene: -

CDR3aa: CATSAGDNVLTF
CDR3nt: TGTGCCACCAGTGCCGGGGACAACGTCCTGACTTTC
v_gene: TRBV24-1
j_gene: TRBJ2-6
abundance: few
d_gene: -

CDR3aa: CASSLHSRGTGSNQPQHF
CDR3nt: TGCGCCAGCAGCCTGCACTCCCGCGGGACAGGTAGCAATCAGCCCCAGCATTTT
v_gene: TRBV4-1
j_gene: TRBJ1-5
abundance: -
d_gene: TRBD1

CDR3aa: CASSWEASAGETEAFF
CDR3nt: TGCGCCAGCAGCTGGGAAGCGTCGGCGGGTGAAACTGAAGCTTTCTTT
v_gene: TRBV5-1
j_gene: TRBJ1-1
abundance: -
d_gene: -

CDR3aa: CASSSRLAENPKGQNIQYF
CDR3nt: TGCGCCAGCAGCTCCAGACTAGCGGAGAACCCTAAGGGGCAAAACATTCAGTACTTC
v_gene: TRBV5-1
j_gene: TRBJ2-4
abundance: few
d_gene: TRBD2

CDR3aa: CASSQEDRGYYGYTF
CDR3nt: TGCGCCAGCAGCCAAGAGGACAGGGGCTACTATGGCTACACCTTC
v_gene: TRBV4-3
j_gene: TRBJ1-2
abundance: -
d_gene: TRBD1

CDR3aa: CASSLVPGVGETQYF
CDR3nt: TGTGCCAGCAGCTTAGTTCCGGGGGTCGGAGAGACCCAGTACTTC
v_gene: TRBV7-6
j_gene: TRBJ2-5
abundance: -
d_gene: -

CDR3aa: CASSFGLAAYMETQYF
CDR3nt: TGTGCCAGCAGTTTTGGACTAGCGGCGTACATGGAGACCCAGTACTTC
v_gene: TRBV6-2/TRBV6-3
j_gene: TRBJ2-5
abundance: few
d_gene: TRBD2

CDR3aa: CASSQESGQGLHGYTF
CDR3nt: TGCGCCAGCAGCCAAGAAAGTGGACAGGGACTACATGGCTACACCTTC
v_gene: TRBV4-3
j_gene: TRBJ1-2
abundance: -
d_gene: TRBD1

CDR3aa: CARGKRGSQETQYF
CDR3nt: TGTGCCAGGGGGAAGAGGGGCAGTCAAGAGACCCAGTACTTC
v_gene: TRBV9
j_gene: TRBJ2-5
abundance: few
d_gene: -

CDR3aa: CASSSRGLGSTDTQYF
CDR3nt: TGTGCCAGCAGCTCAAGGGGTTTGGGGAGCACAGATACGCAGTATTTT
v_gene: TRBV3-1
j_gene: TRBJ2-3
abundance: few
d_gene: -

CDR3aa: CASKKLGLNTEAFF
CDR3nt: TGTGCCAGCAAGAAATTAGGGCTGAACACTGAAGCTTTCTTT
v_gene: TRBV28
j_gene: TRBJ1-1
abundance: -
d_gene: -

CDR3aa: CASSLSTGRETQYF
CDR3nt: TGTGCCAGCAGTTTGTCGACAGGGCGGGAGACCCAGTACTTC
v_gene: TRBV11-2
j_gene: TRBJ2-5
abundance: few
d_gene: TRBD1

CDR3aa: CASSQDSSRVKNIQYF
CDR3nt: TGTGCCAGCAGCCAAGATAGCAGTCGGGTCAAAAACATTCAGTACTTC
v_gene: TRBV4-2
j_gene: TRBJ2-4
abundance: few
d_gene: -

CDR3aa: CASSPLPGSTDQETQYF
CDR3nt: TGTGCCAGCAGTCCACTCCCGGGCAGCACGGATCAAGAGACCCAGTACTTC
v_gene: TRBV27
j_gene: TRBJ2-5
abundance: few
d_gene: -

CDR3aa: CASGLAYEQYF
CDR3nt: TGTGCTAGTGGTTTGGCCTACGAGCAGTACTTC
v_gene: TRBV12-5
j_gene: TRBJ2-7
abundance: few
d_gene: -

CDR3aa: CSVEGSRLAKNIQYF
CDR3nt: TGCAGCGTTGAAGGTAGCCGGTTAGCCAAAAACATTCAGTACTTC
v_gene: TRBV29-1
j_gene: TRBJ2-4
abundance: many
d_gene: -

CDR3aa: CASSTQQGRVYNEQFF
CDR3nt: TGCGCCAGCAGCACCCAACAGGGACGGGTATACAATGAGCAGTTCTTC
v_gene: TRBV5-1
j_gene: TRBJ2-1
abundance: many
d_gene: -

CDR3aa: CASSSGRSSYNEQFF
CDR3nt: TGTGCCAGCAGCTCTGGAAGAAGCTCCTACAATGAGCAGTTCTTC
v_gene: TRBV11-2
j_gene: TRBJ2-1
abundance: many
d_gene: -

CDR3aa: CASSLGMSGPLQETQYF
CDR3nt: TGTGCCAGCAGTTTAGGGATGTCAGGGCCTCTCCAAGAGACCCAGTACTTC
v_gene: TRBV28
j_gene: TRBJ2-5
abundance: -
d_gene: -

CDR3aa: CASSFGPPAGYEQYF
CDR3nt: TGTGCCAGCAGTTTTGGGCCCCCGGCCGGGTACGAGCAGTACTTC
v_gene: TRBV12-3/TRBV12-4
j_gene: TRBJ2-7
abundance: -
d_gene: -

CDR3aa: CASSEINRDTDTQYF
CDR3nt: TGCGCCAGCAGCGAAATCAACAGGGACACAGATACGCAGTATTTT
v_gene: TRBV4-3
j_gene: TRBJ2-3
abundance: few
d_gene: -

CDR3aa: CASSRVLSGANVLTF
CDR3nt: TGTGCCAGCAGTCGGGTCCTCTCTGGGGCCAACGTCCTGACTTTC
v_gene: TRBV28
j_gene: TRBJ2-6
abundance: -
d_gene: -

CDR3aa: CASSLTSGGLNQETQYF
CDR3nt: TGTGCCAGCAGTCTTACTAGCGGGGGGCTAAACCAAGAGACCCAGTACTTC
v_gene: TRBV12-3/TRBV12-4
j_gene: TRBJ2-5
abundance: -
d_gene: TRBD2

CDR3aa: CASSFKLNTEAFF
CDR3nt: TGTGCCAGCAGCTTTAAATTGAACACTGAAGCTTTCTTT
v_gene: TRBV7-2
j_gene: TRBJ1-1
abundance: -
d_gene: -

CDR3aa: CASRDRGLHQPQHF
CDR3nt: TGTGCCAGCAGGGACAGGGGCTTGCATCAGCCCCAGCATTTT
v_gene: TRBV12-3/TRBV12-4
j_gene: TRBJ1-5
abundance: once
d_gene: TRBD1

CDR3aa: CASSFTRVSIQYF
CDR3nt: TGTGCCAGCAGCTTCACACGGGTTAGCATTCAGTACTTC
v_gene: TRBV7-9
j_gene: TRBJ2-4
abundance: few
d_gene: -

CDR3aa: CASSQELLAGAGELFF
CDR3nt: TGCGCCAGCAGCCAAGAGCTATTAGCGGGGGCCGGGGAGCTGTTTTTT
v_gene: TRBV4-3
j_gene: TRBJ2-2
abundance: -
d_gene: TRBD2

CDR3aa: CSVDGWAGSSYNEQFF
CDR3nt: TGCAGCGTTGACGGGTGGGCGGGGAGCTCCTACAATGAGCAGTTCTTC
v_gene: TRBV29-1
j_gene: TRBJ2-1
abundance: few
d_gene: -

CDR3aa: CASRTRGRSMNTEAFF
CDR3nt: TGTGCCAGCAGGACGAGGGGGAGAAGCATGAACACTGAAGCTTTCTTT
v_gene: TRBV5-6
j_gene: TRBJ1-1
abundance: few
d_gene: -